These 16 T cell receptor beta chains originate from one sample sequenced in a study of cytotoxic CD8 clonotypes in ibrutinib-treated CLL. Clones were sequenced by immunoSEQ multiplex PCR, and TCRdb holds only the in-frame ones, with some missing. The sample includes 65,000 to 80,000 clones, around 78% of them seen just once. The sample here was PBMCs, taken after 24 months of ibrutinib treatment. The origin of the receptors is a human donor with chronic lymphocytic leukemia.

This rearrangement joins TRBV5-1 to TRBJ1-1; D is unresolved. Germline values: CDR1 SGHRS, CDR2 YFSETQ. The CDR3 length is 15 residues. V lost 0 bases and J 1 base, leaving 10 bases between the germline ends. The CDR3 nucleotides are TGCGCCAGCAGCTTGGTCCAACAGCCGAACACTGAAGCTTTCTTT. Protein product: CASSLVQQPNTEAFF.

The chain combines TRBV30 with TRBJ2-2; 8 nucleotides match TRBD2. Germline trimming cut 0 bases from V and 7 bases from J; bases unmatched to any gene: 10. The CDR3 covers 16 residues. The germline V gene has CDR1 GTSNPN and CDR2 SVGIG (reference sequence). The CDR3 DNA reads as TGTGCCTGGAGTGTAAGGCCTAGCGGGCTGGGCGGGGAGCTGTTTTTT. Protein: CAWSVRPSGLGGELFF.

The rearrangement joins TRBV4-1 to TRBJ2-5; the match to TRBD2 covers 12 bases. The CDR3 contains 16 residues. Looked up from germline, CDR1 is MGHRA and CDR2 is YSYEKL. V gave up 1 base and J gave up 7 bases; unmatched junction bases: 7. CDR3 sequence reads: CASSQGLAGAPGTQYF. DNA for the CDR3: TGCGCCAGCAGCCAAGGACTAGCGGGAGCTCCGGGGACCCAGTACTTC.

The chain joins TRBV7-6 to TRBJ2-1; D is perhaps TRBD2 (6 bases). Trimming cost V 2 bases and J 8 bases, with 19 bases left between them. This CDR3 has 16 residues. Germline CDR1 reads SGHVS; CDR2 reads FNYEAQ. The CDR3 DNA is TGTGCCAGCAGCTTAATAGGTCAGGGAGGCAGCGATGAGCAGTTCTTC. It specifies CASSLIGQGGSDEQFF.

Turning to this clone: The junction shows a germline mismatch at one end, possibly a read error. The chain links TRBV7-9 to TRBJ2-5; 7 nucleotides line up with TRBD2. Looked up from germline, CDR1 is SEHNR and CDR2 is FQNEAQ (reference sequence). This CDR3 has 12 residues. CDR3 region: CTIRASGGTQYF. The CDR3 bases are TGCACCATTAGGGCATCGGGGGGGACCCAGTACTTC.

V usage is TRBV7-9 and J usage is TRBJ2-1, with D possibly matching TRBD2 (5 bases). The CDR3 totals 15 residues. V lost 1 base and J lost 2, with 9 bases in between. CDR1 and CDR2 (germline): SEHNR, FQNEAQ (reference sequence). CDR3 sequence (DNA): TGTGCCAGCAGCTTAGTACGGGGAACCTACAATGAGCAGTTCTTC. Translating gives CASSLVRGTYNEQFF.

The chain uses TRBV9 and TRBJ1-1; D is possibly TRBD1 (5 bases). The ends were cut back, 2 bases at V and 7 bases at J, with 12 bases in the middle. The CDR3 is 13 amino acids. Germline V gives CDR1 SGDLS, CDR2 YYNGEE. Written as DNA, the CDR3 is TGTGCCAGCAGCGTTGACCCTGGGGGTGAAGCTTTCTTT. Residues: CASSVDPGGEAFF.

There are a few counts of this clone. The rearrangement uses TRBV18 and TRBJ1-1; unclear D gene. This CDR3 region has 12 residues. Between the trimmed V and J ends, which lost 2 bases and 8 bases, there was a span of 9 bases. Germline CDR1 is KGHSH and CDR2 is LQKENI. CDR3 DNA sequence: TGTGCCAGCTCACCAGCACAGCGAGAAGCTTTCTTT. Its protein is CASSPAQREAFF.

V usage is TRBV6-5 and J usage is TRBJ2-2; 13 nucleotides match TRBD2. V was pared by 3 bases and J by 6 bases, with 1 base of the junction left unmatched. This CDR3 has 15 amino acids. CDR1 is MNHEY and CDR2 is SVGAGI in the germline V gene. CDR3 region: CASSYGLAGAGELFF. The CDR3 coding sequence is TGTGCCAGCAGTTATGGACTAGCGGGAGCCGGGGAGCTGTTTTTT.

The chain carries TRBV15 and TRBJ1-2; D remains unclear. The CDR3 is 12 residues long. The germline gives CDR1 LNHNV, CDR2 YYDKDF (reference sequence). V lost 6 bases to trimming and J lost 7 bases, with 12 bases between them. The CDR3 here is CATSPGGFGYTF. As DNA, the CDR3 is TGTGCCACCAGTCCAGGTGGGTTTGGCTACACCTTC.

CDR3 region: CASSLDGTSGRILPSSYNEQFF. The CDR3 bases are TGTGCCAGCAGTTTAGACGGGACTAGCGGGAGAATCCTTCCCAGCTCCTACAATGAGCAGTTCTTC. V usage is TRBV28 and J usage is TRBJ2-1; 14 bases agree with TRBD2. J was trimmed by 0 bases and V by 2 bases; bases with no gene match: 15. CDR3 length: 22 residues. Germline V lookup: CDR1 MDHEN, CDR2 SYDVKM.

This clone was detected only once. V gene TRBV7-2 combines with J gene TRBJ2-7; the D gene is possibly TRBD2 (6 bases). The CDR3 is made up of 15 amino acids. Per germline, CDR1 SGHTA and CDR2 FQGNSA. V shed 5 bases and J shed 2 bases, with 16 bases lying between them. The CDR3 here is CASSDPSALTYEQYF. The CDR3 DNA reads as TGTGCCAGCAGCGATCCTAGCGCCCTTACCTACGAGCAGTACTTC.

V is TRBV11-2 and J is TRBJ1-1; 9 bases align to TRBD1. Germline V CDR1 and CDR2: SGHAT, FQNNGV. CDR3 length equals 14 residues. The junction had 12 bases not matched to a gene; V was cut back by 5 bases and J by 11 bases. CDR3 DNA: TGTGCCAGCAGCCCCGGGACAGGGCGGGGCGGGGCTTTCTTT. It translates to CASSPGTGRGGAFF.

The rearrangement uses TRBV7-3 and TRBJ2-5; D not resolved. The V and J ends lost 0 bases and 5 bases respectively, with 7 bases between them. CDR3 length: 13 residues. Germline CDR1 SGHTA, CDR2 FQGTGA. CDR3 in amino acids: CASSLTSAETQYF. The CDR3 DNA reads TGTGCCAGCAGCTTAACTTCGGCGGAGACCCAGTACTTC. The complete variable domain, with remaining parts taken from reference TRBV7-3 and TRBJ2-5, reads GAGVSQTPSNKVTEKGKYVELRCDPISGHTALYWYRQSLGQGPEFLIYFQGTGAADDSGLPNDRFFAVRPEGSVSTLKIQRTERGDSAVYLCASSLTSAETQYFGPGTRLLVL.

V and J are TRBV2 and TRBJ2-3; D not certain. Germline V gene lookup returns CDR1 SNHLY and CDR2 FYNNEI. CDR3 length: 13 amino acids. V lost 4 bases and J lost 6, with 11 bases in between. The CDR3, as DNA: TGTGCCAGCAGTGTGGCTAGTAGGGATACGCAGTATTTT. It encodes CASSVASRDTQYF.

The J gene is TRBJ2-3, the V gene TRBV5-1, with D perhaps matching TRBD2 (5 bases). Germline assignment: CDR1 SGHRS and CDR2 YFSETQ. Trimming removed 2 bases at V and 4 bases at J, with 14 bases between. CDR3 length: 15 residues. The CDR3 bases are TGCGCCAGCAGCTTTGGTGGAGGCGCGGCAGATACGCAGTATTTT. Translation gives CASSFGGGAADTQYF.